This T cell receptor beta chain was retrieved from a study of T cell changes during pregnancy in multiple sclerosis. Sequencing was performed with immunoSEQ multiplex PCR; in TCRdb, only in-frame clones are kept and a portion is missing. Among more than 90,000 clones listed, roughly 90% were seen once. Per the germline V gene, CDR1 is SGHTA and CDR2 is FQGNSA. V gave up 3 bases and J gave up 4 bases, with 6 bases separating them. This CDR3 contains 12 residues. Sequenced material: peripheral blood, taken in the third trimester of pregnancy. The gene calls are TRBV7-2 and TRBJ2-5; D is undetermined. This receptor was taken from a female donor with multiple sclerosis, enrolled in a pregnancy study. The CDR3 DNA reads as TGTGCCAGCAGCTTTTTCTCAGAGACCCAGTACTTC. This translates into CASSFFSETQYF.